The rows below give T cell receptor beta chains drawn from one sample of a study of T cell changes during pregnancy in multiple sclerosis. The protocol was immunoSEQ multiplex PCR, while the TCRdb copy is restricted to in-frame clones and leaves out a portion. The data contain 30,000 to 40,000 clones, 90% of them singletons. This sample comprised CD4+ T cells from peripheral blood mononuclear cells, obtained in the second trimester of pregnancy. All receptors derive from a female donor with multiple sclerosis, enrolled in a pregnancy study. Both conserved end residues are part of each CDR3. A D gene is named only where the DNA matches it firmly. Clone sizes are given selectively: once, few, many, or a class where the clone is expanded.

J,V,D,size,CDR3,DNA
TRBJ1-4,TRBV6-6,TRBD1,.,CASSIQGAGEKLFF,TGTGCCAGCAGTATACAGGGGGCCGGTGAAAAACTGTTTTTT
TRBJ2-3,TRBV4-3,TRBD2,.,CASSQNPTSGTDTQYF,TGCGCCAGCAGCCAGAACCCAACTAGCGGCACAGATACGCAGTATTTT
TRBJ2-3,TRBV12-5,TRBD1,.,CASVSRGSTDTQYF,TGTGCTAGTGTATCCAGGGGGAGCACAGATACGCAGTATTTT
TRBJ2-5,TRBV15,.,few,CATSRSPTGTQYF,TGTGCCACCAGCAGAAGTCCCACGGGGACCCAGTACTTC
TRBJ1-4,TRBV30,.,.,CAWSSLGVNEKLFF,TGTGCCTGGAGTTCCTTAGGGGTTAATGAAAAACTGTTTTTT
TRBJ2-3,TRBV29-1,.,.,CSVEEGIRSPQDTQYF,TGCAGCGTTGAAGAAGGAATTAGGAGTCCTCAGGATACGCAGTATTTT
TRBJ2-2,TRBV6-1,TRBD1,.,CASMRDRDTGELFF,TGTGCCAGCATGAGGGACAGGGACACCGGGGAGCTGTTTTTT
TRBJ2-5,TRBV28,TRBD1,.,CASSEQGVGETQYF,TGTGCCAGCAGCGAACAGGGGGTCGGTGAGACCCAGTACTTC
TRBJ2-1,TRBV15,.,.,CATSRGGQSLFGNEQFF,TGTGCCACCAGCAGAGGGGGCCAGTCTCTTTTCGGCAATGAGCAGTTCTTC
TRBJ1-3,TRBV18,TRBD1,.,CASSPDRAGNTIYF,TGTGCCAGCTCCCCGGACAGGGCTGGAAACACCATATATTTT
TRBJ2-3,TRBV5-5,TRBD2,few,CASSVDSGVSTDTQYF,TGTGCCAGCAGCGTAGATAGCGGGGTTAGCACAGATACGCAGTATTTT
TRBJ1-1,TRBV6-5,.,.,CASSYSSGRWGTEAFF,TGTGCCAGCAGTTACTCTTCAGGGCGTTGGGGAACTGAAGCTTTCTTT
TRBJ2-2,TRBV27,TRBD2,.,CASSFYGRADGTGELFF,TGTGCCAGCAGTTTCTACGGGAGGGCCGACGGCACCGGGGAGCTGTTTTTT
TRBJ2-7,TRBV7-2,.,.,CASSLQGTYEQYF,TGTGCCAGCAGCTTACAGGGAACCTACGAGCAGTACTTC
TRBJ2-7,TRBV5-1,.,.,CASSLGRYGYEQYF,TGCGCCAGCAGCTTGGGCAGGTACGGCTACGAGCAGTACTTC
TRBJ2-1,TRBV7-7,TRBD2,.,CASSSGLAGKNEQFF,TGTGCTAGCAGCTCGGGACTAGCCGGTAAGAATGAGCAGTTCTTC
TRBJ1-2,TRBV19,.,.,CASSMPVYGYTF,TGTGCCAGTAGTATGCCGGTCTATGGCTACACCTTC
TRBJ2-1,TRBV2,.,.,CASSEWLAEQFF,TGTGCCAGCAGTGAATGGCTAGCCGAGCAGTTCTTC
TRBJ2-3,TRBV5-6,TRBD2,once,CASRLPGGADTQYF,TGTGCCAGCCGACTGCCGGGGGGGGCAGATACGCAGTATTTT
TRBJ1-3,TRBV5-4,.,.,CASSPGGSGNTIYF,TGTGCCAGCAGCCCGGGAGGCTCTGGAAACACCATATATTTT
TRBJ2-1,TRBV9,.,.,CASSASLGVAEQFF,TGTGCCAGCAGCGCCTCCCTAGGAGTTGCTGAGCAGTTCTTC
TRBJ2-1,TRBV5-4,TRBD2,.,CASSRASLTSGSLTYNEQFF,TGTGCCAGCAGCCGCGCCTCTCTGACTAGCGGGAGCCTCACCTACAATGAGCAGTTCTTC
TRBJ2-2,TRBV6-1,TRBD2,.,CASRGLAGIGELFF,TGTGCCAGCAGGGGACTAGCGGGAATCGGGGAGCTGTTTTTT
TRBJ1-4,TRBV7-2,.,.,CASSLARRVDEKLFF,TGTGCCAGCAGCTTAGCGCGGAGGGTAGACGAAAAACTGTTTTTT
TRBJ2-7,TRBV28,TRBD1,.,CASSSSGTGSHYEQYF,TGTGCCAGCAGTTCCTCCGGGACAGGGTCACACTACGAGCAGTACTTC
TRBJ2-7,TRBV2,TRBD2,.,CASSLSGTSDSYSYEQYF,TGTGCCAGCAGTCTTTCCGGGACTAGCGACTCTTACTCCTACGAGCAGTACTTC
TRBJ2-7,TRBV12-5,.,.,CASGSRPLRDEQYF,TGTGCTAGTGGTTCCCGCCCCCTTCGAGACGAGCAGTACTTC
TRBJ2-7,TRBV28,TRBD1,.,CASSFPGQGNYEQYF,TGTGCCAGCAGTTTCCCGGGACAGGGCAACTACGAGCAGTACTTC
TRBJ1-2,TRBV6-6,TRBD1,.,CASSPTGGNNIHGYTF,TGTGCCAGCAGCCCTACAGGGGGCAATAATATCCATGGCTACACCTTC
TRBJ2-1,TRBV11-3,.,once,CASSLAGVVGNEQFF,TGTGCCAGCAGCTTAGCGGGAGTGGTTGGTAATGAGCAGTTCTTC
TRBJ1-1,TRBV19,TRBD1,.,CASSPGDRENTEAFF,TGTGCCAGTAGTCCGGGGGACAGGGAAAACACTGAAGCTTTCTTT
TRBJ2-1,TRBV5-4,.,.,CASSKPGTYNEQFF,TGTGCCAGCAGCAAACCGGGAACCTACAATGAGCAGTTCTTC
TRBJ1-1,TRBV2,.,.,CASRGIPVAFF,TGTGCCAGCAGGGGCATCCCCGTAGCTTTCTTT
TRBJ2-1,TRBV27,.,.,CASSTPSRSSYNEQFF,TGTGCCAGCAGTACCCCCTCGCGGAGCTCCTACAATGAGCAGTTCTTC
TRBJ2-2,TRBV4-3,.,.,CASSPGWGELFF,TGCGCCAGCAGCCCAGGGTGGGGGGAGCTGTTTTTT
TRBJ2-7,TRBV5-4,.,.,CASSPDTSSYEQYF,TGTGCCAGCAGCCCGGACACGTCCTCCTACGAGCAGTACTTC
TRBJ2-5,TRBV4-2,TRBD1,.,CASSSRDREQETQYF,TGTGCCAGCAGCTCACGGGACAGGGAACAAGAGACCCAGTACTTC
TRBJ2-5,TRBV7-2,.,.,CASSRLGGRETQYF,TGTGCCAGCAGCCGGCTAGGGGGTCGAGAGACCCAGTACTTC
TRBJ2-7,TRBV2,TRBD1,.,CASSFGQESYEQYF,TGTGCCAGCAGTTTTGGACAGGAGTCCTACGAGCAGTACTTC
TRBJ2-7,TRBV2,.,.,CASRSYEQYF,TGTGCCAGCAGGTCGTACGAGCAGTACTTC
TRBJ2-2,TRBV4-3,TRBD1,.,CASSHRTGINTGELFF,TGCGCCAGCAGCCATAGGACAGGGATAAACACCGGGGAGCTGTTTTTT
TRBJ1-5,TRBV30,.,few,CAWSTGYNQPQHF,TGTGCCTGGAGTACAGGGTACAATCAGCCCCAGCATTTT
TRBJ2-1,TRBV29-1,TRBD2,.,CSVAERSGGYNEQFF,TGCAGCGTTGCGGAAAGGTCGGGAGGGTACAATGAGCAGTTCTTC
TRBJ2-5,TRBV29-1,.,once,CSVYLAQETQYF,TGCAGCGTTTACCTGGCCCAAGAGACCCAGTACTTC
TRBJ1-3,TRBV4-3,.,.,CASSKDRGTSSGNTIYF,TGCGCCAGCAGCAAGGACAGAGGCACATCGAGCGGAAACACCATATATTTT
TRBJ2-7,TRBV5-5,.,.,CASSLVQGYEQYF,TGTGCCAGCAGCTTGGTACAGGGCTACGAGCAGTACTTC
TRBJ1-5,TRBV6-1,.,.,CASLVGGYSNQPQHF,TGTGCCAGCCTGGTAGGGGGATATAGCAATCAGCCCCAGCATTTT
TRBJ2-2,TRBV15,TRBD2,.,CATSRTSVTNTGELFF,TGTGCCACCAGCAGGACTAGCGTCACGAACACCGGGGAGCTGTTTTTT
TRBJ2-2,TRBV19,TRBD2,.,CASSISGITGELFF,TGTGCCAGTAGTATTAGCGGGATCACCGGGGAGCTGTTTTTT
TRBJ2-2,TRBV28,TRBD2,few,CASSFWRLAGGPGELFF,TGTGCCAGCAGTTTTTGGAGACTAGCGGGAGGACCGGGGGAGCTGTTTTTT
TRBJ2-7,TRBV13,TRBD1,.,CASSLGQGAYEQYF,TGTGCCAGCAGCCTGGGACAGGGGGCATACGAGCAGTACTTC
TRBJ2-1,TRBV6-6,TRBD2,.,CASSHDGLAGTNEQFF,TGTGCCAGCAGCCACGACGGACTAGCGGGAACCAATGAGCAGTTCTTC
TRBJ2-2,TRBV6-1,.,.,CASRGLLVNTGELFF,TGTGCCAGCAGGGGGCTGTTGGTGAACACCGGGGAGCTGTTTTTT
TRBJ1-2,TRBV25-1,.,once,CASSEYVRGRGYTF,TGTGCCAGCAGTGAATATGTCCGGGGTCGAGGCTACACCTTC
TRBJ2-3,TRBV2,.,.,CASSPPFTDTQYF,TGTGCCAGCAGCCCCCCCTTCACAGATACGCAGTATTTT
TRBJ2-1,TRBV14,.,once,CASSLGVGRGNEQFF,TGTGCCAGCAGCCTTGGGGTGGGAAGGGGAAATGAGCAGTTCTTC
TRBJ2-5,TRBV7-9,TRBD2,.,CASSLGTSGRTAPEETQYF,TGTGCCAGCAGCTTAGGGACTAGCGGGAGGACCGCCCCCGAAGAGACCCAGTACTTC
TRBJ1-1,TRBV29-1,.,few,CSPGGATEAFF,TGCAGCCCCGGAGGGGCCACTGAAGCTTTCTTT
TRBJ2-1,TRBV7-2,TRBD2,.,CASSLLAGGRHEQFF,TGTGCCAGCAGCTTATTGGCGGGGGGGAGGCATGAGCAGTTCTTC